The 19 T cell receptor beta chains listed next were all sequenced from one sample in a study of Tregs in tolerant kidney transplant recipients. Using immunoSEQ multiplex PCR, the repertoire was profiled, and TCRdb retains in-frame clones only, with some absent. Seen in this sample are 910 or so clones; the ten most common clones hold about a sixth. Antigens for these TCRs are unknown. After roughly six days with irradiated graft donor PBMCs, CFSE-labeled recipient PBMCs were FACS-sorted. The source material was CD4+ T cells from blood cultured with allogeneic cells, sampled before the transplant. These receptors came from a human patient who received a combined kidney and bone marrow transplant.

As concerns this clone: The read ends 3 residues shy of where the CDR3 ends; the end is completed using the germline J gene. In the same sample, other DNA sequences code for this CDR3. V is TRBV20-1 and J is TRBJ1-2, with unresolved D. The CDR3 has 13 amino acids. The germline CDR1 and CDR2 sequences are DFQATT and SNEGSKA (reference sequence). This CDR3 reads CSATPLDSGGYTF. CDR3 bases read: TGCAGTGCTACGCCCTTGGACTCGGGGGGC.

In the case of this clone: The read finishes 3 residues shy of the CDR3 end, and the germline J gene is used to complete it. This sequence joins TRBV6-4 and TRBJ2-5; weak D call: TRBD2 (6 bases). This CDR3 has 13 residues. Trimming took off 10 bases at V and 3 bases at J, with 15 bases between the two ends. Germline loops: CDR1 MRHNA, CDR2 SNTAGT. CDR3 amino acids: CATGHGTEETQYF. Incomplete CDR3 DNA: TGTGCCACCGGCCATGGGACTGAAGAGACC.

By frequency, this clone registers medium-sized. The read ends 3 residues before the CDR3 terminus; that terminus is restored from the germline J gene. The V call is TRBV9, the J call TRBJ2-4; unclear D gene. Germline values: CDR1 SGDLS, CDR2 YYNGEE. The CDR3 runs to 13 residues. The CDR3 loop reads CASSVIVGQIQYF. The sequenced part of the CDR3 DNA is TGTGCCAGCAGCGTAATAGTTGGGCAGATT.

This clone is classed as medium-sized by frequency. The CDR3 end lies 3 residues beyond the end of the read and is filled in from the germline J gene. The chain recombines TRBV6-2 or TRBV6-3 with TRBJ2-1; tentative D call: TRBD1 (6 bases). This CDR3 is built from 16 residues. Trimming took 5 bases from V and 3 from J, leaving 17 bases between them. CDR1 and CDR2 from the germline V gene are MNHEY and SVGEGT. The chain's CDR3 is CASSPKYRVHYNEQFF. CDR3 DNA, as far as it was read: TGTGCCAGCAGTCCCAAATACAGGGTACACTACAATGAG.

Considering frequency, this clone is medium-sized (0.01 to 0.1%). The read stops 3 residues short of the end of the CDR3; the missing end is completed from the germline J gene. The chain combines TRBV12-3 or TRBV12-4 with TRBJ1-6; the match to TRBD1 covers 7 bases. The CDR3 sequence is 16 residues long. V dropped 5 bases and J dropped 1; count of bases not matched to a gene: 5. CDR3: CASSAYRGSYNSPLHF. The part of the CDR3 DNA that was read is TGTGCCAGCAGTGCCTACAGGGGTTCCTATAATTCACCC.

According to its frequency, this clone is medium-sized. The read stops 3 residues short of the end of the CDR3; the missing end is completed from the germline J gene. J is TRBJ1-2 and V is TRBV12-3 or TRBV12-4; 9 bases are shared with TRBD1. CDR3 length: 18 amino acids. V lost 6 bases, J lost 4 bases, and 18 bases stayed unmatched. The CDR3 here is CASRKRDRVGLNLYGYTF. CDR3 DNA, as far as it was read: TGTGCCAGCAGGAAAAGGGACAGGGTGGGACTAAACCTCTATGGC.

By frequency, this clone registers medium-sized. The read terminates 3 residues ahead of where the CDR3 ends, so the germline J gene completes it. The chain joins TRBV9 to TRBJ2-2; no reliable D call. The V gene's germline CDR1 is SGDLS and CDR2 YYNGEE. There are 12 residues in the CDR3. Trimming removed 4 bases from V and 1 base from J, with 2 bases in between. The CDR3 loop is CASSLNTGELFF. CDR3 bases read: TGTGCCAGCAGCCTGAACACCGGGGAG.

This clone is deemed medium-sized by its frequency. The CDR3 is cut off 3 residues early in the read; its end comes from the germline J gene. The J gene is TRBJ2-7, the V gene TRBV6-2 or TRBV6-3; D unresolved. CDR3 size: 15 residues. Germline values: CDR1 MNHEY, CDR2 SVGEGT. Deletions cut 6 bases from V and 0 bases from J, with 15 bases between. Partial CDR3 DNA: TGTGCCAGCAGCGGAGACATACGCTACTCCTACGAG. It encodes CASSGDIRYSYE. The CDR3 reads in full as CASSGDIRYSYEQYF.

This clone is medium-sized (0.01 to 0.1%) by frequency. The read halts 3 residues ahead of the CDR3 end, with the missing end drawn from the germline J gene. Other nucleotide sequences in the sample specify the same CDR3. The V gene is TRBV7-2, the J gene TRBJ1-5; D is unresolved. V was trimmed by 2 bases and J by 4 bases, leaving 6 bases between them. CDR1 and CDR2 (germline): SGHTA, FQGNSA. The CDR3 runs 13 residues. Incomplete CDR3 DNA: TGTGCCAGCAGCTTACGCGGAAATCAGCCC. It yields the protein CASSLRGNQP. The full CDR3 is CASSLRGNQPQHF.

Its frequency marks this clone as medium-sized. Read data end 3 residues before the CDR3 end; the end is taken from the germline J gene. The chain uses TRBV12-3 or TRBV12-4 and TRBJ2-2; 7 nucleotides align to TRBD2. V shed 10 bases, J shed 5 bases, and the junction held 10 bases outside the gene matches. The CDR3 runs 14 residues. This CDR3 reads CATNLWEGTGELFF. The sequenced CDR3 bases are TGTGCCACCAACCTCTGGGAGGGGACCGGGGAG.

By frequency, this clone is medium-sized. The CDR3 is cut off 3 residues early in the read; its end comes from the germline J gene. This rearrangement joins TRBV10-3 to TRBJ1-1, with unresolved D. V was trimmed by 10 bases and J by 1 base, leaving 7 bases between them. CDR3 length: 11 amino acids. Germline V CDR1 and CDR2: ENHRY, SYGVKD. CDR3 DNA (partial): TGTGCCACCACAGAGAACACTGAA. Amino acid sequence: CATTENTE. The full CDR3 sequence reads CATTENTEAFF.

According to its frequency, this clone is medium-sized (0.01 to 0.1%). The read terminates 3 residues before the CDR3 end, so the remaining end is supplied by the germline J gene. This sequence joins TRBV19 and TRBJ2-7; D not certain. CDR1 LNHDA and CDR2 SQIVND come from the germline V gene (reference sequence). V lost 4 bases and J 3 bases, leaving 10 bases between the germline ends. This CDR3 comprises 13 residues. Incomplete CDR3 DNA: TGTGCCAGTAGTAGGTCGGTCCTCTACGAG. It encodes CASSRSVLYE. The whole CDR3 protein is CASSRSVLYEQYF.

Its frequency marks this clone as medium-sized. With the read ending 3 residues before the CDR3 end, the germline J gene is used to fill in that end. Additional DNA sequences in this sample encode the identical CDR3. The J gene is TRBJ2-7, the V gene TRBV5-6; D is possibly TRBD1 (6 bases). Trimming stripped 0 bases from V and 2 bases from J, with 12 bases between. CDR1 and CDR2 from the germline V gene are SGHDT and YYEEEE. The CDR3 runs to 15 residues. The DNA read from the CDR3 is TGTGCCAGCAGCTTGGGAGGACAGCGAACCTACGAG. This gives the protein CASSLGGQRTYE. The full CDR3 protein reads CASSLGGQRTYEQYF.

This clone is classed as medium-sized by frequency. The CDR3 end falls 3 residues outside the read, so it is completed with the germline J gene. This chain uses TRBV7-6 with TRBJ2-5; 10 nucleotides line up with TRBD1. The ends lost 7 bases at V and 1 base at J; junction bases unmatched: 12. There are 17 residues in the CDR3. CDR1 and CDR2 (germline): SGHVS, FNYEAQ. The CDR3 protein is CASTLNPGTGAQETQYF. The part of the CDR3 DNA that was read is TGTGCCAGCACCCTCAACCCAGGGACAGGGGCCCAAGAGACC.

By frequency, this clone registers medium-sized. CDR3 DNA, as far as it was read: TGTGCCAGCTCCCAACGAGCCGACAGGGGGCACACAGATACG. This gives the protein CASSQRADRGHTDT. The whole CDR3 reads CASSQRADRGHTDTQYF. This chain links TRBV18 with TRBJ2-3, with TRBD1 matching 10 bases. Sequencing ends 3 residues short of the CDR3 end; the germline J gene provides the rest. The CDR3 contains 17 residues. Unmatched junction bases numbered 11, after V lost 6 bases and J lost 2 bases. Germline values: CDR1 KGHSH, CDR2 LQKENI.

By frequency, this clone registers large. The CDR3 extends 3 residues past the end of the read, so its final part is completed from the germline J gene. The chain recombines TRBV6-1 with TRBJ1-5, with TRBD1 as a possible D gene (5 bases). Trimming removed 4 bases from V and 6 bases from J, with 19 bases in between. This CDR3 spans 16 amino acids. Germline loops: CDR1 MNHNS, CDR2 SASEGT. The CDR3 reads CASSVGSYRKVQPQHF. Partial CDR3 DNA: TGTGCCAGCAGTGTTGGGTCCTACAGGAAGGTTCAGCCC.

This clone is medium-sized by frequency. From the germline J gene comes the end of the CDR3, since the read stops 3 residues before it. The gene calls are TRBV7-9 and TRBJ1-2; D may be TRBD1 (6 bases). This CDR3 is 14 amino acids long. Germline V gives CDR1 SEHNR, CDR2 FQNEAQ (reference sequence). The DNA read from the CDR3 is TGTGCTGCATCGTGGGCAGGGGAGATGGGTGGC. This codes for CAASWAGEMGG. The complete CDR3 protein is CAASWAGEMGGYTF.

By frequency, this clone registers medium-sized (0.01 to 0.1%). The part of the CDR3 DNA that was read is TGTGCCAGTAGTATGTCAGGACAGGGGGCCCATGAGACC. It specifies CASSMSGQGAHET. The entire CDR3 protein is CASSMSGQGAHETQYF. The rearrangement uses TRBV19 and TRBJ2-5; 11 bases agree with TRBD1. The read ends 3 residues before the CDR3 terminus; that terminus is restored from the germline J gene. This CDR3 comprises 16 residues. Per germline, CDR1 LNHDA and CDR2 SQIVND (reference sequence). J lost 5 bases, V lost 3 bases, and 8 bases had no gene match.

This clone is deemed medium-sized by its frequency. The DNA ends 3 residues before the CDR3 does, and the rest of the CDR3 is filled in from the germline J gene. Other DNA sequences in this specimen translate into the identical CDR3. V is TRBV20-1 and J is TRBJ2-7; tentative D call: TRBD2 (5 bases). The CDR3 loop spans 16 amino acids. V lost 2 bases and J lost 0, with 17 bases in between. From germline, CDR1 is DFQATT and CDR2 SNEGSKA (reference sequence). CDR3 DNA, as far as it was read: TGCAGTGCTAGATCCCCCAGGCGGGCAAGCTCCTACGAG. It specifies CSARSPRRASSYE. The full-length CDR3 reads as CSARSPRRASSYEQYF.